Listed below are T cell receptor beta chains from one sample, sequenced in a study of blood T cell repertoires in COVID-19. TCRdb keeps only in-frame clones here, not all; method: immunoSEQ multiplex PCR. Of around 70,000 clones in the sample, 88% were seen once. Sequenced: peripheral blood. The receptors were gathered from a woman aged 80 or over with active or convalescent COVID-19. Both conserved end residues are trimmed from each CDR3. The D gene is left open where the match is weak.

V: TRBV18
D: .
CDR3: ASSPLLAETQY

V: TRBV19
D: .
CDR3: ASSQHGTDTQY

V: TRBV7-8
D: .
CDR3: ASSLVPFSTDTQY

V: TRBV5-1
D: TRBD1
CDR3: ASSGGNTDTQY

V: TRBV5-1
D: TRBD1
CDR3: ASRSQGAIPDTQY

V: TRBV27
D: .
CDR3: ASSLNALGANTEAF

V: TRBV29-1
D: .
CDR3: SVATPGGETQY

V: TRBV9
D: TRBD2
CDR3: ASSVGTSGGYTDTQY

V: TRBV7-9
D: TRBD1
CDR3: ASSLGQGSNTIY

V: TRBV7-9
D: TRBD1
CDR3: ASSLSGQGYIGYT

V: TRBV7-8
D: TRBD2
CDR3: ASSFSGGNYEQY

V: TRBV19
D: TRBD1
CDR3: ASSISQRGQQMNTEAF

V: TRBV19
D: TRBD2
CDR3: ASSEVAGVAGELF

V: TRBV10-3
D: .
CDR3: AISGDSRA

V: TRBV7-7
D: .
CDR3: ASSVDRNTEAF

V: TRBV5-1
D: TRBD2
CDR3: ASSPGTSGNEQY

V: TRBV7-9
D: TRBD2
CDR3: ASSLVRSGSDNEQF

V: TRBV7-6
D: TRBD1
CDR3: ASSLPVETGSPEQF

V: TRBV5-4
D: .
CDR3: ASSLLRDNEQF

V: TRBV19
D: TRBD1
CDR3: ASSEDREREKLF

V: TRBV11-2
D: .
CDR3: ASSLELGELF

V: TRBV7-9
D: TRBD1
CDR3: ASSLRVTGTGGDTQY

V: TRBV6-5
D: .
CDR3: ASRGSRNQPQH

V: TRBV14
D: .
CDR3: ASSANPRTGFYGYT

V: TRBV27
D: TRBD1
CDR3: ASRQGQGAHNEQF

V: TRBV6-5
D: TRBD1
CDR3: ASSTGGENTEAF

V: TRBV7-8
D: .
CDR3: ASSLGQLSSYNEQF

V: TRBV5-4
D: TRBD1
CDR3: ANSDRGSNEQF

V: TRBV6-6
D: .
CDR3: ASSYPTGGMNTEAF

V: TRBV6-6
D: .
CDR3: ASYRVSYEQY

V: TRBV19
D: .
CDR3: ATSTELGDSPLH

V: TRBV12-5
D: .
CDR3: ASGPREAEAF

V: TRBV9
D: .
CDR3: ASSPQRQVGAF

V: TRBV6-5
D: .
CDR3: ASRRLNTEAF

V: TRBV11-2
D: TRBD1
CDR3: ASSPVDRGFGGYT

V: TRBV27
D: .
CDR3: ASSLGGYNSPLH

V: TRBV19
D: .
CDR3: ASSWDIANYGYT

V: TRBV2
D: TRBD1
CDR3: ASRGDSPIITDTQY

V: TRBV6-5
D: .
CDR3: AVQGTQLGNTIY

V: TRBV7-9
D: TRBD1
CDR3: ASSLAFGQGIYEQY

V: TRBV6-1
D: .
CDR3: ASSELVRGYEQF

V: TRBV10-3
D: .
CDR3: AITWTVSTDTQY

V: TRBV20-1
D: .
CDR3: SANRDTEAF

V: TRBV4-3
D: .
CDR3: ASSQIGTSTDTQY

V: TRBV3-1/TRBV3-2
D: TRBD1
CDR3: ASSGTGDGYT

V: TRBV5-4
D: TRBD1
CDR3: ASSSSRDRGVAGELF

V: TRBV7-7
D: TRBD2
CDR3: ASSSGTSGGAGETQY

V: TRBV29-1
D: TRBD1
CDR3: SVDPAGGTGYGYT

V: TRBV27
D: .
CDR3: ASSDAARKRGGNSPLH

V: TRBV7-2
D: .
CDR3: ASSSRSENTGELF

V: TRBV9
D: .
CDR3: ASTPGGSYGYT

V: TRBV5-6
D: TRBD1
CDR3: ASSTGDYGYT

V: TRBV25-1
D: TRBD1
CDR3: ASSWDSSGNTIY

V: TRBV29-1
D: TRBD1
CDR3: SGMTGLDGYT

V: TRBV5-1
D: TRBD2
CDR3: ASQSGGRNTGELF